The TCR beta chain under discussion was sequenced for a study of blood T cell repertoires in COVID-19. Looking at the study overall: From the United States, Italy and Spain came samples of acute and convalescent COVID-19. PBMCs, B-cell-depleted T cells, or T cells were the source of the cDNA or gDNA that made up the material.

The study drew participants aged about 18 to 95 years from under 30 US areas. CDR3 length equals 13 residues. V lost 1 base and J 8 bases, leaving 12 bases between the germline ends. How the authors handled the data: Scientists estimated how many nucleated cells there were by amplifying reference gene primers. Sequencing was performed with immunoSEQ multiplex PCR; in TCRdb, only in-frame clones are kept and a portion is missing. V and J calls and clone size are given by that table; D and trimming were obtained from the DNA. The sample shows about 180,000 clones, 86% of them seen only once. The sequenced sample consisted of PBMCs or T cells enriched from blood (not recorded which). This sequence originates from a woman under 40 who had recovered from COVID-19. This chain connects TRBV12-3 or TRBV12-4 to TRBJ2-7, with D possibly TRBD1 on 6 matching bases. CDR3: CASSLGAGQKQYF. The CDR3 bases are TGTGCCAGCAGTTTAGGAGCCGGACAGAAGCAGTACTTC.